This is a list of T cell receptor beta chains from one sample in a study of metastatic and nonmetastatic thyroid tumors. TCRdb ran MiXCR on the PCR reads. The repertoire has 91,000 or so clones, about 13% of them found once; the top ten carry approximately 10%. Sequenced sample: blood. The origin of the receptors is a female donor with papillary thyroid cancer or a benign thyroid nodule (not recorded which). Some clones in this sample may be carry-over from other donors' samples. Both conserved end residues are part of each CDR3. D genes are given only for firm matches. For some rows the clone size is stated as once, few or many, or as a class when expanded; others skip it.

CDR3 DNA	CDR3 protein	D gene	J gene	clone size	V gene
TGTGCCAGCAGCGATGGGACAGGGGACTATGGCTACACCTTC	CASSDGTGDYGYTF	TRBD1	TRBJ1-2	many	TRBV9
TGTGCCAGCAGCCGGGACTCATGGGAGTGTGGCTACACCTTC	CASSRDSWECGYTF	.	TRBJ1-2	.	TRBV6-4
TGTGCTAGCAGTTTAGCGGCGGGGGAGTGCTACGAGCAGTACTTC	CASSLAAGECYEQYF	TRBD2	TRBJ2-7	.	TRBV12-3/TRBV12-4
TGTGCCAGCAGCTTCAGGGTTGGCGGCTACGAGCAGTACTTC	CASSFRVGGYEQYF	.	TRBJ2-7	many	TRBV5-6
TGTGCCAGTAGTTTCCTGGACAGGGGTTGGAATGAGCAGTTCTTC	CASSFLDRGWNEQFF	TRBD1	TRBJ2-1	many	TRBV19
TGCAGTGCTAGAGATCTGAGGCTAGCGGGAGGTGGAGGCACAGATACGCAGTATTTT	CSARDLRLAGGGGTDTQYF	TRBD2	TRBJ2-3	many	TRBV20-1
TGTGCCAGCAGCTCCTATGAAGGCAGATCCTACGAGCAGTACTTC	CASSSYEGRSYEQYF	.	TRBJ2-7	.	TRBV7-2
TGTGCCAGCAGTTACCCGGACAGTCCTTACGAGCAGTACTTC	CASSYPDSPYEQYF	.	TRBJ2-7	many	TRBV6-5
TGTGCCAGCAGTTTATCGGGCACTGAAGCTTTCTTT	CASSLSGTEAFF	.	TRBJ1-1	many	TRBV28
TGCAGTGCTAGGGGGACAGGGGCTTTGGAGCAGTACTTC	CSARGTGALEQYF	TRBD1	TRBJ2-7	many	TRBV20-1
TGTGCCAGCAGATCAGACAGCCGCCGCTTTTCACCCCTCCACTTT	CASRSDSRRFSPLHF	.	TRBJ1-6	many	TRBV28
TGTGCCAGCAGCGATGGGACAGAAAAACTGTTTTTT	CASSDGTEKLFF	.	TRBJ1-4	.	TRBV7-8
TGTGCCTGGAGTCCTTGGACGAGCGCGAACACCGGGGAGCTGTTTTTT	CAWSPWTSANTGELFF	.	TRBJ2-2	many	TRBV30
TGTGCCAGCAGCGTAGCCGGGACTAGCGTCCACGAGCAGTACTTC	CASSVAGTSVHEQYF	TRBD2	TRBJ2-7	many	TRBV9
TGTGCCAGCAGCCGATTAGGTGGGAGCTGGTCCTACGAGCAGTACTTC	CASSRLGGSWSYEQYF	.	TRBJ2-7	.	TRBV27
TGTGCCAGCAGCTTAGTCTCTGGGACTAGCGGGGTCGAGCAGTACTTC	CASSLVSGTSGVEQYF	TRBD2	TRBJ2-7	.	TRBV11-3
TGTGCCAGCAGCTATATACAGGGGGCGATTGAAAAACTGTTTTTT	CASSYIQGAIEKLFF	TRBD1	TRBJ1-4	many	TRBV28
TGCAGTGCTAGGACTGGGGCGGAGACCCAGTACTTC	CSARTGAETQYF	.	TRBJ2-5	few	TRBV20-1
TGTGCCAGCAGCACAGGGGCCGACTATGGCTACACCTTC	CASSTGADYGYTF	TRBD1	TRBJ1-2	many	TRBV7-2
TGTGCCAGCAGTTCCCTAGCGGGAGGGTACAATGAGCAGTTCTTC	CASSSLAGGYNEQFF	TRBD2	TRBJ2-1	many	TRBV6-1
TGTGCCAGTAGTCTAAACAGGGGGAATCAGCCCCAGCATTTT	CASSLNRGNQPQHF	TRBD1	TRBJ1-5	many	TRBV19
TGTGCCAGCAGCTTAGCGGGACAGGGGATGGATGAGCAGTTCTTC	CASSLAGQGMDEQFF	TRBD1	TRBJ2-1	many	TRBV11-2
TGTGCCTGGAACAAGGGGGCAGGGGACACTGAAGCTTTCTTT	CAWNKGAGDTEAFF	TRBD1	TRBJ1-1	few	TRBV30
TGTGCCAGCAGCCCGACGGACATTGAGGGCTACACCTTC	CASSPTDIEGYTF	.	TRBJ1-2	many	TRBV7-9
TGCAGTGCTAGAGGGGACAGGGGAGGAACTGAAGCTTTCTTT	CSARGDRGGTEAFF	TRBD1	TRBJ1-1	many	TRBV20-1
TGTGCCAGCTCCCTCGGGATCAGCGGCGGGGAGACCCAGTACTTC	CASSLGISGGETQYF	.	TRBJ2-5	many	TRBV18
TGCGCCAGCAGTGAGGGACTAGCGGGAGCGGGGGAGCTGTTTTTT	CASSEGLAGAGELFF	TRBD2	TRBJ2-2	few	TRBV10-2
TGTGCCAGCAGCCCCCCGGGGATGCTAGCGGGGAGAGAGACCCAGTACTTC	CASSPPGMLAGRETQYF	TRBD2	TRBJ2-5	many	TRBV11-2
TGTGCCAGCAGCCAAACAGGGGCGCACAATGAGCAGTTCTTC	CASSQTGAHNEQFF	TRBD1	TRBJ2-1	.	TRBV5-6
TGTGCCAGCAGTGTACAGGATTTTAGCCACGAGCAGTACTTC	CASSVQDFSHEQYF	.	TRBJ2-7	few	TRBV6-1
TGTGCCTGGAGTCAGGGTTTAACAGATACGCAGTATTTT	CAWSQGLTDTQYF	.	TRBJ2-3	many	TRBV30
TGTGCCAGCAGTGAAGATGGTAGGGGCGAGCAGTTCTTC	CASSEDGRGEQFF	.	TRBJ2-1	many	TRBV2
TGCAGCGTTGACAGGGCCACTGAAGCTTTCTTT	CSVDRATEAFF	.	TRBJ1-1	many	TRBV29-1
TGTGCCAGCGGCAGCCTTAGCACAGATACGCAGTATTTT	CASGSLSTDTQYF	.	TRBJ2-3	many	TRBV3-1
TGCGCCAGCAGCTTGGAGGCAGGGATGAACACTGAAGCTTTCTTT	CASSLEAGMNTEAFF	.	TRBJ1-1	many	TRBV5-1
TGTGCCAGCAGCTTACGGGGGGACTCTGGGGCCAACGTCCTGACTTTC	CASSLRGDSGANVLTF	TRBD2	TRBJ2-6	.	TRBV11-1
TGTGCCAGCAGTTTATCGCTGAGCGTGGCCAAAGAGACCCAGTACTTC	CASSLSLSVAKETQYF	.	TRBJ2-5	.	TRBV12-3/TRBV12-4
TGTGCCAGCAGCTTAGCCCAGCGGCGGAGGGGCGAGCAGTACTTC	CASSLAQRRRGEQYF	.	TRBJ2-7	.	TRBV11-2
TGTGCCAGCAGCTTAGGCGTCAGGGTCGGCGAGCAGTACTTC	CASSLGVRVGEQYF	.	TRBJ2-7	many	TRBV7-2
TGTGCCAGCAGGGTACATGATTCTGGGGCCAACGTCCTGACTTTC	CASRVHDSGANVLTF	.	TRBJ2-6	.	TRBV6-1
TGTGCCAGCAGCTTGCTGAGGGAGGGGGCCGGGGAGCTGTTTTTT	CASSLLREGAGELFF	.	TRBJ2-2	many	TRBV5-4
TGTGCCAGCAGCCAGGGACAGGCCTACGAGCAGTACTTC	CASSQGQAYEQYF	TRBD1	TRBJ2-7	.	TRBV11-2
TGCGCCAGCAGTGAGGCTGTGGGGGACAGCAATCAGCCCCAGCATTTT	CASSEAVGDSNQPQHF	.	TRBJ1-5	many	TRBV10-2